This T cell receptor (beta chain) was recorded in a study of blood T cell repertoires in COVID-19. About the research overall: The United States, Italy and Spain supplied acute and convalescent COVID-19 samples.

This clone has only a few counts. Everyone who took part was roughly 18 to 89 years old, and they came from about 23 US areas. Researchers sorted participants into cohorts using their self-reported clinical history. CDR1 SGHTA and CDR2 FQGTGA come from the germline V gene. The CDR3 covers 16 residues. Between the trimmed V and J ends, which lost 2 bases and 0 bases, there was a span of 10 bases. Per the authors' pipeline: Amplified reference gene primers provided the basis for estimating nucleated cell counts. Clones were read by immunoSEQ multiplex PCR, and TCRdb kept only the in-frame ones, dropping some. V and J calls and clone size follow that table, whereas D and trimming were derived from the DNA. The table shows about 270,000 clones, with about 90% occurring only once.

The V call is TRBV7-3, the J call TRBJ2-2, with D tentatively TRBD1 (5 bases). Sequencing was performed on PBMCs or T cells enriched from blood (not recorded which). The source is a woman aged 25-40 years with acute COVID-19. The CDR3 coding sequence is TGTGCCAGCAGCTTATCTGGGGCTTCGAACACCGGGGAGCTGTTTTTT. It yields the protein CASSLSGASNTGELFF.